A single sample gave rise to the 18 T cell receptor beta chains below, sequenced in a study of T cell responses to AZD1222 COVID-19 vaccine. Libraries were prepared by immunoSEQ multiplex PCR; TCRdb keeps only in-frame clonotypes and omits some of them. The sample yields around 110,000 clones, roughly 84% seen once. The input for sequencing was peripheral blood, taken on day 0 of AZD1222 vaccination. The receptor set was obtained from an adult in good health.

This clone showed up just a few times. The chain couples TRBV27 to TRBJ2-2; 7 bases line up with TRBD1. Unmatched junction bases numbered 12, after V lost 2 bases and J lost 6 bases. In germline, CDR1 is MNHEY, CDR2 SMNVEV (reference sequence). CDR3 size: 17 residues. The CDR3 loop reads CASSLQVLQGRAGELFF. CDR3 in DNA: TGTGCCAGCAGTTTACAAGTCCTACAGGGGCGGGCCGGGGAGCTGTTTTTT.

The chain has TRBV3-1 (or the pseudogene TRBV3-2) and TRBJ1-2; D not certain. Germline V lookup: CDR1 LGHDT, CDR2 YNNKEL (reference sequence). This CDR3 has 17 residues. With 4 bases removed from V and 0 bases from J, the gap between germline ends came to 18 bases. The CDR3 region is CASSPTWQASTNYGYTF. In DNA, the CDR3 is TGTGCCAGCAGCCCTACTTGGCAGGCTAGTACTAACTATGGCTACACCTTC.

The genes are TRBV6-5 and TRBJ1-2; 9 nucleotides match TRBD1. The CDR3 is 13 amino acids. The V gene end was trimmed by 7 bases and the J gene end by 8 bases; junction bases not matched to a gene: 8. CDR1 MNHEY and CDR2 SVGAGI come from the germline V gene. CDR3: CASIQGQGNGYTF. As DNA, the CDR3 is TGTGCCAGCATCCAAGGACAGGGGAACGGCTACACCTTC.

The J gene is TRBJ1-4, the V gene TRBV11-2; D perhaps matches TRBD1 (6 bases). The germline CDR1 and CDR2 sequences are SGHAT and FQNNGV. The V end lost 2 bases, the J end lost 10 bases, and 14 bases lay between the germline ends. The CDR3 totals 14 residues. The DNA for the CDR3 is TGTGCCAGCAGCTTATTGAGGGGGGGGCGAAAACTGTTTTTT. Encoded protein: CASSLLRGGRKLFF. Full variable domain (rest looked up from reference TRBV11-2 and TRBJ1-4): EAGVAQSPRYKIIEKRQSVAFWCNPISGHATLYWYQQILGQGPKLLIQFQNNGVVDDSQLPKDRFSAERLKGVDSTLKIQPAKLEDSAVYLCASSLLRGGRKLFFGSGTQLSVL.

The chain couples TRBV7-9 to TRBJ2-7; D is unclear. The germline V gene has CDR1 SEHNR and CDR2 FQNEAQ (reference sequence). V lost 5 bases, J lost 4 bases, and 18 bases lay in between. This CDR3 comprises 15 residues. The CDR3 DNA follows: TGTGCCAGCAGCGTGGGCCATATTACTTTGTACGAGCAGTACTTC. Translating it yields CASSVGHITLYEQYF.

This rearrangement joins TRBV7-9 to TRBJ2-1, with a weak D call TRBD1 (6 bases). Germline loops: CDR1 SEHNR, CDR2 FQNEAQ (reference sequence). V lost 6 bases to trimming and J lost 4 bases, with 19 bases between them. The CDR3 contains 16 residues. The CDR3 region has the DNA TGTGCCAGCAGGTCACCGGGACACCAACCTTACAATGAGCAGTTCTTC. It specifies CASRSPGHQPYNEQFF. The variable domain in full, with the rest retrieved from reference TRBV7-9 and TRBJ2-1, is DTGVSQNPRHKITKRGQNVTFRCDPISEHNRLYWYRQTLGQGPEFLTYFQNEAQLEKSRLLSDRFSAERPKGSFSTLEIQRTEQGDSAMYLCASRSPGHQPYNEQFFGPGTRLTVL.

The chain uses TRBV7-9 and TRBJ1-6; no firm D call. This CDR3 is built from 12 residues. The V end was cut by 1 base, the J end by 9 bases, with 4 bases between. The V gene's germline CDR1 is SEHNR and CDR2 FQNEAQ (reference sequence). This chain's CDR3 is CASSLGGSPLHF. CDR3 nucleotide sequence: TGTGCCAGCAGCTTAGGAGGTTCACCCCTCCACTTT.

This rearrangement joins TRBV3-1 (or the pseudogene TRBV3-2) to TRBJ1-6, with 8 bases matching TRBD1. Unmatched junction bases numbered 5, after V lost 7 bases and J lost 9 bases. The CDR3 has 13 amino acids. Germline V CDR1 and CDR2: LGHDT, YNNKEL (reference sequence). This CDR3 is CASTGTGTSPLHF. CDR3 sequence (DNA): TGTGCCAGCACTGGGACAGGCACTTCACCCCTCCACTTT.

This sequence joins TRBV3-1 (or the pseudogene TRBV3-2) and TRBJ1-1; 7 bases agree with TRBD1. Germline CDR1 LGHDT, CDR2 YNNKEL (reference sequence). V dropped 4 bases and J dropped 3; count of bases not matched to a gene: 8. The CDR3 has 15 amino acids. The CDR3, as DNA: TGTGCCAGCAGCCCCGGAGAGGGGGCGGACACTGAAGCTTTCTTT. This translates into CASSPGEGADTEAFF.

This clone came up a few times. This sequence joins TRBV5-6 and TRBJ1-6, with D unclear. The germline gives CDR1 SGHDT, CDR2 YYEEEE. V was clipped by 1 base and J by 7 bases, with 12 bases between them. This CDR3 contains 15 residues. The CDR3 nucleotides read TGTGCCAGCAGCTTGAGAGTATCGGGAAATTCACCCCTCCACTTT. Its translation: CASSLRVSGNSPLHF. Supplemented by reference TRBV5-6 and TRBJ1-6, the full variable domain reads DAGVTQSPTHLIKTRGQQVTLRCSPKSGHDTVSWYQQALGQGPQFIFQYYEEEERQRGNFPDRFSGHQFPNYSSELNVNALLLGDSALYLCASSLRVSGNSPLHFGNGTRLTVT.

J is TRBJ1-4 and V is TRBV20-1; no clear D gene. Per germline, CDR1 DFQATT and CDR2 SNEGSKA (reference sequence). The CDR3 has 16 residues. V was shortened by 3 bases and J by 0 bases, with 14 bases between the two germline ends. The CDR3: CSASPLGRPTNEKLFF. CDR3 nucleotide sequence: TGCAGTGCTAGTCCACTCGGGAGGCCAACTAATGAAAAACTGTTTTTT.

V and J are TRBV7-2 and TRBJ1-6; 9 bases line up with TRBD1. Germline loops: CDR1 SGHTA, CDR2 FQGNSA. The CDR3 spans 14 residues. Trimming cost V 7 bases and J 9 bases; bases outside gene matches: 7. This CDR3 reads CASTPGQGLSPLHF. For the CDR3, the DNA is TGTGCCAGCACCCCGGGACAGGGCCTTTCACCCCTCCACTTT.

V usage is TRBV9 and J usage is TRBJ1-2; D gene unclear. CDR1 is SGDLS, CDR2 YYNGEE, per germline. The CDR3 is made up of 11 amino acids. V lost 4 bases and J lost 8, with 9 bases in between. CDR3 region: CASSSTAGYTF. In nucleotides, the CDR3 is TGTGCCAGCAGCTCCACCGCCGGCTACACCTTC.

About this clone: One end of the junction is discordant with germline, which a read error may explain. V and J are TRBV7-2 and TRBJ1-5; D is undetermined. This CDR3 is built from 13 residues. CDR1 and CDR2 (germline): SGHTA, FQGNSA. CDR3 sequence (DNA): TGTGCCAGCAGCTTACGAGGGCAACAGAGTATGCGTTTT. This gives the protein CASSLRGQQSMRF.

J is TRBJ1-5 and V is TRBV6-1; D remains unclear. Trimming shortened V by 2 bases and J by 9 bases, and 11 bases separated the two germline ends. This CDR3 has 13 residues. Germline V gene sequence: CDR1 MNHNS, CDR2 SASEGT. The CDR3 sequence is CASSETFAGPQHF. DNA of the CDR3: TGTGCCAGCAGTGAAACTTTTGCGGGGCCCCAGCATTTT.

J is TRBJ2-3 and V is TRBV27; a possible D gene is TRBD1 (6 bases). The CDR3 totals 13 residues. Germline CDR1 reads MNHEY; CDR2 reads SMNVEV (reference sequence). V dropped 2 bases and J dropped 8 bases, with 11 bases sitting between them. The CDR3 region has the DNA TGTGCCAGCAGTTTAGGGATACAGGGTACGCAGTATTTT. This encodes CASSLGIQGTQYF.

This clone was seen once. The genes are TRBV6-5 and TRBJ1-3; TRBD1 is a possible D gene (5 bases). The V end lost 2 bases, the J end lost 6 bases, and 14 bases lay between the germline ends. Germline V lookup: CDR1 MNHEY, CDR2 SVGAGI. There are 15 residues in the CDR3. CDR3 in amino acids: CASSYGTKGTNTIYF. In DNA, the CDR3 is TGTGCCAGCAGTTACGGGACGAAAGGGACAAACACCATATATTTT.

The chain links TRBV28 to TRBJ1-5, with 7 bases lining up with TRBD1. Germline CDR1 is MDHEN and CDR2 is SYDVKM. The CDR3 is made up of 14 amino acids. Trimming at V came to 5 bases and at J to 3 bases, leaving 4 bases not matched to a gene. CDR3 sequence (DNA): TGTGCCAGCAGTCTAGGGGGCACCAATCAGCCCCAGCATTTT. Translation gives CASSLGGTNQPQHF.